This T cell receptor (beta chain) emerged from a study of blood T cell repertoires in COVID-19. Study-wide context: Whether acute or convalescent, the COVID-19 samples came from the United States, Italy and Spain. PBMCs, B-cell-depleted T cells, or T cells provided the cDNA or gDNA that made up the material.

Per the original methods: Estimated nucleated cell counts came from reference gene primer amplification. Sequencing used immunoSEQ multiplex PCR; TCRdb keeps in-frame clones, though not all of them. The V and J calls and clone size come from that table; D and trimming were worked out from the DNA. The sample lists 140,000 or so clones; around 90% were seen once. The TCR sequence derives from a woman between 45 and 60 years old with acute or convalescent COVID-19. The sample comprised peripheral blood.

The CDR3 here is CASQGDNQPQHF. CDR3 DNA sequence: TGTGCCAGTCAGGGGGATAATCAGCCCCAGCATTTT. The chain carries TRBV7-9 and TRBJ1-5; 7 bases agree with TRBD1. The CDR3 has 12 amino acids. With V trimmed by 9 bases and J by 4 bases, 3 bases remained unmatched. Germline lookup yields CDR1 SEHNR and CDR2 FQNEAQ (reference sequence).